Below, 28 T cell receptor beta chains from the same sample are listed, as sequenced in a study of vaccination effects on CD4 cells after COVID-19. These TCRs' antigens remain unknown. Repertoires were generated with immunoSEQ multiplex PCR, while TCRdb's copy carries only in-frame clones and drops some. Among 8,700 or so clones, 65% to 75% were seen once, and the ten largest hold about 12%. In the ViraFEST assay, antigen-specific CD4+ clonotypes were identified by expansion after peptide-pool stimulation. The culture ran for about eleven days before CD4+ T cells were isolated. This specimen was CD4+ T cells from PBMCs cultured with HCoV-229E spike peptides, taken before COVID-19 vaccination. Receptor source: a human donor who received a COVID-19 vaccine.

This sequence joins TRBV5-1 and TRBJ2-1; unclear D gene. There are 13 residues in the CDR3. Trimming cost V 4 bases and J 11 bases, with 16 bases left between them. CDR1 is SGHRS, CDR2 YFSETQ, per germline. The CDR3 coding sequence is TGCGCCAGCAGCACCTCTCCCTATGATCAGCAGTTCTTC. It encodes CASSTSPYDQQFF. The full variable domain, its missing parts supplied by reference TRBV5-1 and TRBJ2-1, is KAGVTQTPRYLIKTRGQQVTLSCSPISGHRSVSWYQQTPGQGLQFLFEYFSETQRNKGNFPGRFSGRQFSNSRSEMNVSTLELGDSALYLCASSTSPYDQQFFGPGTRLTVL.

V is TRBV19 and J is TRBJ1-2; 10 bases fit TRBD1. With V trimmed by 4 bases and J by 5 bases, 13 bases remained unmatched. This CDR3 is 17 amino acids long. Germline V gene lookup returns CDR1 LNHDA and CDR2 SQIVND (reference sequence). DNA for the CDR3: TGTGCCAGTAGTAGGGTTCTTAACCGGGACAGGGGTTATGGCTACACCTTC. This gives the protein CASSRVLNRDRGYGYTF.

The V call is TRBV6-1, the J call TRBJ2-1, with 8 bases lining up with TRBD1. With V trimmed by 4 bases and J by 1 base, 6 bases remained unmatched. CDR1 is MNHNS and CDR2 is SASEGT in the germline V gene. CDR3 length: 16 residues. The CDR3 region is CASSASRQGSYNEQFF. The CDR3 nucleotides read TGTGCCAGCAGTGCTTCCCGACAGGGGTCCTACAATGAGCAGTTCTTC.

CDR3 bases: TGCAGCGTTGCAGGGAACCTGAACACTGAAGCTTTCTTT. This encodes CSVAGNLNTEAFF. This chain uses TRBV29-1 with TRBJ1-1; the D gene is possibly TRBD1 (5 bases). The CDR3 sequence is 13 residues long. The V end lost 4 bases, the J end lost 0 bases, and 9 bases lay between the germline ends. Germline assignment: CDR1 SQVTM and CDR2 ANQGSEA.

This rearrangement joins TRBV18 to TRBJ2-4, with 8 bases matching TRBD2. V lost 0 bases to trimming and J lost 2 bases; unmatched junction nucleotides: 6. CDR3 length: 17 residues. Germline V gives CDR1 KGHSH, CDR2 LQKENI. DNA for the CDR3: TGTGCCAGCTCACCACCGTTGCTAGCGGGCACCAAAAACATTCAGTACTTC. It yields the protein CASSPPLLAGTKNIQYF. The full variable domain, in which reference TRBV18 and TRBJ2-4 provide the parts outside the CDR3, is NAGVMQNPRHLVRRRGQEARLRCSPMKGHSHVYWYRQLPEEGLKFMVYLQKENIIDESGMPKERFSAEFPKEGPSILRIQQVVRGDSAAYFCASSPPLLAGTKNIQYFGAGTRLSVL.

This chain uses TRBV5-8 with TRBJ1-5, with D tentatively TRBD1 (5 bases). This CDR3 is 17 amino acids long. The germline CDR1 and CDR2 sequences are SGHTS and YDEGEE. V gave up 3 bases and J gave up 1 base, with 17 bases separating them. In DNA, the CDR3 is TGTGCCAGCAGCTCGGGCCCGCGGGGGTACAGCAATCAGCCCCAGCATTTT. It encodes CASSSGPRGYSNQPQHF.

This chain uses TRBV11-2 with TRBJ2-7; 7 nucleotides match TRBD2. CDR1 and CDR2 from the germline V gene are SGHAT and FQNNGV. The CDR3 extends over 16 amino acids. Losses at the gene ends were 4 bases for V and 3 bases for J; bases not matched to a gene: 12. The CDR3 sequence is CASSSTLTSLDYEQYF. The CDR3 nucleotides read TGTGCCAGCAGCTCGACCTTGACTAGCCTAGACTACGAGCAGTACTTC.

J is TRBJ2-1 and V is TRBV7-9, with D hard to call. V gave up 3 bases and J gave up 1 base, with 10 bases separating them. Looked up from germline, CDR1 is SEHNR and CDR2 is FQNEAQ (reference sequence). The CDR3 extends over 15 amino acids. The CDR3 nucleotides are TGTGCCAGCAGCTTGTTATGGCGGTCCTACAATGAGCAGTTCTTC. Encoded protein: CASSLLWRSYNEQFF.

This clone was observed a few times. The genes are TRBV6-4 and TRBJ2-1; a weak D match, TRBD2 (6 bases). Germline values: CDR1 MRHNA, CDR2 SNTAGT. This CDR3 has 15 residues. V shed 8 bases and J shed 1 base, with 15 bases lying between them. CDR3 protein: CASRDSYLSYNEQFF. Written as DNA, the CDR3 is TGTGCCAGCCGGGACTCTTACTTATCCTACAATGAGCAGTTCTTC.

Worth noting for this clone: A read error may account for a junction end that differs from germline. The rearrangement uses TRBV5-1 and TRBJ2-1; the D gene is possibly TRBD2 (5 bases). CDR1 is SGHRS, CDR2 YFSETQ, per germline. The CDR3 length is 11 residues. CDR3 sequence reads: CASRLDSEQFF. The CDR3 DNA reads as TGCGCCAGCAGATTGGACTCCGAGCAGTTCTTC. Together with reference TRBV5-1 and TRBJ2-1, the CDR3 gives the full variable domain: KAGVTQTPRYLIKTRGQQVTLSCSPISGHRSVSWYQQTPGQGLQFLFEYFSETQRNKGNFPGRFSGRQFSNSRSEMNVSTLELGDSALYLCASRLDSEQFFGPGTRLTVL.

This clone was seen once. V gene TRBV5-5 combines with J gene TRBJ1-2; maybe TRBD1 (5 bases). This CDR3 is built from 11 residues. Germline loops: CDR1 SGHKS, CDR2 YYEKEE (reference sequence). Trimming shortened V by 8 bases and J by 6 bases, and 11 bases separated the two germline ends. The CDR3 DNA sequence: TGTGCCAGTAGCAGGGACGATGGCTACACCTTC. Its translation is CASSRDDGYTF.

The chain is built from TRBV28 and TRBJ1-2; 8 bases match TRBD1. CDR3 length: 17 residues. CDR1 is MDHEN and CDR2 is SYDVKM in the germline V gene. V shed 3 bases and J 6 bases; nucleotides not matched to a gene: 15. DNA of the CDR3: TGTGCCAGCAGTTTCTCCGACGCCAGACAGGGGACGGATGGCTACACCTTC. This gives the protein CASSFSDARQGTDGYTF.

The rearrangement links TRBV9 to TRBJ1-3; D not resolved. The V gene's germline CDR1 is SGDLS and CDR2 YYNGEE. The V end lost 2 bases, the J end lost 0 bases, and 21 bases lay between the germline ends. This CDR3 contains 19 residues. CDR3 region: CASSVTSMAAAGSGNTIYF. The CDR3 DNA reads as TGTGCCAGCAGCGTCACCTCCATGGCAGCCGCAGGCTCTGGAAACACCATATATTTT.

The chain links TRBV12-3 or TRBV12-4 to TRBJ1-2; TRBD1 aligns across 8 bases. The CDR3 is made up of 13 amino acids. Trimming at V came to 6 bases and at J to 7 bases, leaving 7 bases not matched to a gene. The CDR3: CASSWTGMGGYTF. In DNA form, the CDR3 reads TGTGCCAGCAGCTGGACAGGGATGGGTGGCTACACCTTC.

The chain recombines TRBV3-1 (or the pseudogene TRBV3-2) with TRBJ1-1, with no clear D. CDR1 LGHDT and CDR2 YNNKEL come from the germline V gene (reference sequence). CDR3 size: 14 residues. Trimming pared 2 bases from V and 3 bases from J, leaving 10 bases between. The CDR3 is CASSQSTLDTEAFF. In DNA form, the CDR3 reads TGTGCCAGCAGCCAATCCACCCTGGACACTGAAGCTTTCTTT.

CDR3 sequence (DNA): TGTGCCAGCAGCGCGCATAGCACAGATACGCAGTATTTT. Its translation is CASSAHSTDTQYF. The chain links TRBV6-5 to TRBJ2-3; D remains unclear. Germline V lookup: CDR1 MNHEY, CDR2 SVGAGI. V dropped 6 bases and J dropped 0 bases, with 7 bases sitting between them. The CDR3 covers 13 residues.

This clone rates as large. The chain carries TRBV4-1 and TRBJ1-3; 7 nucleotides match TRBD1. The CDR3 length is 15 residues. Germline V gene data show CDR1 as MGHRA and CDR2 as YSYEKL. V was clipped by 6 bases and J by 5 bases; unmatched bases: 10. CDR3: CASRPDRDPRNTIYF. The CDR3 DNA follows: TGCGCCAGCAGACCCGACAGGGACCCACGAAACACCATATATTTT.

The chain carries TRBV10-3 and TRBJ2-3; TRBD2 matches 7 bases. This CDR3 comprises 17 residues. V gave up 2 bases and J gave up 7 bases; unmatched junction bases: 15. CDR1 is ENHRY, CDR2 SYGVKD, per germline. The CDR3 is CAISERRWEGHVNTQYF. DNA for the CDR3: TGTGCCATCAGTGAGAGACGGTGGGAGGGCCACGTGAATACGCAGTATTTT.

The rearrangement links TRBV5-1 to TRBJ1-5, with a tentative D call TRBD1 (5 bases). The CDR3 covers 15 residues. Germline assignment: CDR1 SGHRS and CDR2 YFSETQ. Trimming removed 5 bases from V and 4 bases from J, with 16 bases in between. The CDR3 region has the DNA TGCGCCAGCAGGGTGGGGGTTTCACCTAATCAGCCCCAGCATTTT. Amino acids: CASRVGVSPNQPQHF.

This chain uses TRBV6-1 with TRBJ1-5; D possibly corresponds to TRBD1 (5 bases). Trimming removed 2 bases at V and 4 bases at J, with 9 bases between. CDR1 is MNHNS, CDR2 SASEGT, per germline. This CDR3 has 14 amino acids. CDR3 protein: CASSEWDGNQPQHF. The CDR3 DNA reads as TGTGCCAGCAGTGAATGGGACGGTAATCAGCCCCAGCATTTT.

In this sample, this clone turned up a few times. V gene TRBV12-3 or TRBV12-4 combines with J gene TRBJ2-4; unclear D gene. V dropped 1 base and J dropped 7 bases, with 8 bases sitting between them. The CDR3 is 13 residues long. CDR3 in amino acids: CASSLGSGNIQYF. CDR3 DNA: TGTGCCAGCAGTTTAGGGTCTGGGAACATTCAGTACTTC.

The gene calls are TRBV13 and TRBJ2-1, with TRBD2 matching over 11 bases. Germline values: CDR1 PRHDT, CDR2 FYEKMQ (reference sequence). V lost 4 bases to trimming and J lost 3 bases; unmatched junction nucleotides: 11. The CDR3 has 18 amino acids. The CDR3 here is CASSSGLAVGSNYNEQFF. The CDR3 bases are TGTGCCAGCAGCTCGGGACTAGCGGTAGGTAGCAACTACAATGAGCAGTTCTTC.

This chain connects TRBV3-1 (or the pseudogene TRBV3-2) to TRBJ2-4; 10 bases line up with TRBD2. This CDR3 comprises 21 residues. J was trimmed by 0 bases and V by 4 bases; bases with no gene match: 18. Germline CDR1 reads LGHDT; CDR2 reads YNNKEL (reference sequence). CDR3 DNA sequence: TGTGCCAGCAGCCCGCCAATGATATCTAGCGGGGGCAACCTAGCCAAAAACATTCAGTACTTC. Protein product: CASSPPMISSGGNLAKNIQYF.

The chain couples TRBV11-2 to TRBJ2-3; tentatively, D is TRBD2 (5 bases). The CDR3 sequence is 16 residues long. Trimming cost V 4 bases and J 6 bases, with 20 bases left between them. The germline gives CDR1 SGHAT, CDR2 FQNNGV. In nucleotides, the CDR3 is TGTGCCAGCAGCTACAGAATAGCGACGTTCTTGGATACGCAGTATTTT. Translation gives CASSYRIATFLDTQYF.

The chain uses TRBV11-2 and TRBJ2-5, with D maybe TRBD1 (5 bases). The V end was cut by 2 bases, the J end by 1 base, with 11 bases between. Germline V gives CDR1 SGHAT, CDR2 FQNNGV. The CDR3 is 15 residues long. The CDR3: CASSLTERGQETQYF. The DNA for the CDR3 is TGTGCCAGCAGCTTAACAGAAAGGGGCCAAGAGACCCAGTACTTC.

This chain connects TRBV5-1 to TRBJ2-1, with 11 bases fitting TRBD1. The CDR3 spans 15 residues. Germline CDR1 and CDR2: SGHRS and YFSETQ. The V gene end was trimmed by 5 bases and the J gene end by 5 bases; junction bases not matched to a gene: 6. CDR3 nucleotide sequence: TGCGCCAGCAGTTCCGGGACAGGGGGTAACAATGAGCAGTTCTTC. Residues: CASSSGTGGNNEQFF.

The chain carries TRBV27 and TRBJ1-2, with a weak D call TRBD1 (6 bases). Germline CDR1 is MNHEY and CDR2 is SMNVEV (reference sequence). The ends were cut back, 2 bases at V and 0 bases at J, with 7 bases in the middle. CDR3 length: 14 amino acids. CDR3 in amino acids: CASSLKGANYGYTF. CDR3 nucleotides: TGTGCCAGCAGTTTAAAGGGGGCTAACTATGGCTACACCTTC.

This clone was detected only once. The CDR3 DNA reads as TGTGCCAGCAGCAGTTACAGCGGGAGGGGGGGTACGCAGTATTTT. The encoded protein is CASSSYSGRGGTQYF. This chain links TRBV7-2 with TRBJ2-3; TRBD2 agrees at 10 bases. Germline CDR1 and CDR2: SGHTA and FQGNSA. V trimming: 5 bases; J trimming: 8 bases; junction bases outside the gene matches: 10. The CDR3 is 15 amino acids.